This entry describes one T cell receptor (beta chain). The antigen is unknown. The sample belongs to a study of cytomegalovirus exposure and HLA in healthy donors. The wider study: From some 180 million T cells, an earlier analysis saw some 120 million unique TCR beta sequences. Study outcomes and limitations: Researchers reported in a later analysis that a missense DCLRE1C variant was tied to TCR beta V- and J-gene trimming. 87-base-pair reads could not separate some V segments, including TRBV6-2 and TRBV6-3.

Vbeta (60) and Jbeta (13) primers were used in the PCR. The protocol was immunoSEQ multiplex PCR, while the TCRdb copy is restricted to in-frame clones and leaves out a portion. The sample has about 170,000 clones, around 78% seen once. CDR1 SQVTM and CDR2 ANQGSEA come from the germline V gene. V shed 7 bases and J shed 0 bases, with 21 bases lying between them. The CDR3 extends over 17 amino acids. The sample comprised PBMCs. The chain has TRBV29-1 and TRBJ2-2, with a possible D match to TRBD1 (6 bases). The receptor was isolated from a female donor in good health and CMV-seronegative. In nucleotides, the CDR3 is TGCAGCGCCAACGCGGAACAGGGCCCCCCGAACACCGGGGAGCTGTTTTTT. Translating it yields CSANAEQGPPNTGELFF.